This record looks at one TCR beta chain sequence and its context. The entry originates in a study of blood T cell repertoires in COVID-19. Study-wide context: COVID-19 samples collected from the United States, Italy and Spain covered acute and convalescent phases.

Germline-derived CDR1 and CDR2 are SEHNR and FQNEAQ (reference sequence). Trimming removed 5 bases at V and 3 bases at J, with 10 bases between. The CDR3 runs to 14 residues. The table came from immunoSEQ multiplex PCR; TCRdb's copy has only in-frame clones and leaves some out. The sample contains just over 300,000 clones, 87% of which appear only once. The sequence was collected from a man aged 18 to 29 with active or convalescent COVID-19. The rearrangement links TRBV7-9 to TRBJ1-4; D might be TRBD1 (5 bases). Sequencing input: peripheral blood. The CDR3 DNA is TGTGCCAGCAGCCCAAAGACAGCTAATGAAAAACTGTTTTTT. Residues: CASSPKTANEKLFF.